These 21 T cell receptor beta chains came from one sample sequenced in a study of control samples from healthy donors and cancer patients. Produced via immunoSEQ multiplex PCR; TCRdb's table is partial and in-frame only. The table has roughly 450,000 clones, about nine tenths seen once. Sequenced: PBMCs. Source of these receptors: a man between 40 and 49 years old with head and neck cancer.

The CDR3 sequence is CASSLDSSYNSPLHF. CDR3 nucleotides: TGTGCCAGCAGCTTGGATAGCTCCTATAATTCACCCCTCCACTTT. The J gene is TRBJ1-6, the V gene TRBV5-4; D is unresolved. The CDR3 covers 15 residues. V lost 0 bases, J lost 0 bases, and 4 bases lay in between. CDR1 and CDR2 from the germline V gene are SGHNT and YYREEE (reference sequence).

Many counts were recorded for this clone. The chain employs TRBV2 and TRBJ1-5, with D possibly TRBD1 on 5 matching bases. The germline V and J ends were trimmed by 3 bases and 9 bases, with 15 bases remaining between them. This CDR3 has 14 amino acids. Per the germline V gene, CDR1 is SNHLY and CDR2 is FYNNEI. CDR3 loop: CASSDWGFGSPQHF. CDR3 nucleotides: TGTGCCAGCAGTGACTGGGGGTTTGGCTCGCCCCAGCATTTT.

The rearrangement joins TRBV5-7 to TRBJ2-7; weak D call: TRBD1 (5 bases). TRBV5-7 is assigned to the ORF class and has an uncertain function. The germline V and J ends were trimmed by 0 bases and 3 bases, with 13 bases remaining between them. The CDR3 has 15 residues. The CDR3 bases are TGTGCCAGCAGCTTGGCCACAGGCAGTATCTACGAGCAGTACTTC. It is translated as CASSLATGSIYEQYF.

J is TRBJ2-1 and V is TRBV2; perhaps TRBD2 as D (5 bases). CDR1 SNHLY and CDR2 FYNNEI come from the germline V gene. Trimming shortened V by 8 bases and J by 9 bases, and 17 bases separated the two germline ends. The CDR3 loop spans 13 amino acids. CDR3 region: CASGGLPPGEQFF. CDR3 sequence (DNA): TGTGCCAGCGGCGGACTTCCTCCCGGTGAGCAGTTCTTC.

The chain employs TRBV12-3 or TRBV12-4 and TRBJ2-7; tentatively, D is TRBD2 (5 bases). This CDR3 comprises 13 residues. Between the trimmed V and J ends, which lost 5 bases and 4 bases, there was a span of 12 bases. The CDR3: CASSGGRAYEQYF. The DNA for the CDR3 is TGTGCCAGCAGTGGAGGTAGGGCATACGAGCAGTACTTC.

The V call is TRBV28, the J call TRBJ1-5; tentatively, D is TRBD1 (6 bases). Germline lookup yields CDR1 MDHEN and CDR2 SYDVKM. Deletions cut 1 base from V and 5 bases from J, with 12 bases between. The length of the CDR3 is 15 residues. For the CDR3, the DNA is TGTGCCAGCAGTTTATCACAGGGTGTTTATCAGCCCCAGCATTTT. It is translated as CASSLSQGVYQPQHF. Based on the CDR3 plus reference TRBV28 and TRBJ1-5, the full variable domain is DVKVTQSSRYLVKRTGEKVFLECVQDMDHENMFWYRQDPGLGLRLIYFSYDVKMKEKGDIPEGYSVSREKKERFSLILESASTNQTSMYLCASSLSQGVYQPQHFGDGTRLSIL.

The chain carries TRBV28 and TRBJ1-2; D ambiguous. Per germline, CDR1 MDHEN and CDR2 SYDVKM. The CDR3 loop spans 11 amino acids. Trimming cost V 7 bases and J 2 bases, with 5 bases left between them. The CDR3 reads CASTRNYGYTF. Written as DNA, the CDR3 is TGTGCCAGCACCAGGAACTATGGCTACACCTTC.

V usage is TRBV27 and J usage is TRBJ1-6; 8 bases fit TRBD1. Germline V gene data show CDR1 as MNHEY and CDR2 as SMNVEV (reference sequence). The V gene end was trimmed by 2 bases and the J gene end by 6 bases; junction bases not matched to a gene: 0. This CDR3 contains 14 residues. In DNA form, the CDR3 reads TGTGCCAGCAGTTTACAGGGGGCTAATTCACCCCTCCACTTT. Its protein product is CASSLQGANSPLHF.

The chain links TRBV9 to TRBJ1-3, with D uncertain. V lost 0 bases and J lost 2, with 9 bases in between. This CDR3 region has 15 residues. Germline V CDR1 and CDR2: SGDLS, YYNGEE. The CDR3: CASSVGVFAGNTIYF. The CDR3 coding sequence is TGTGCCAGCAGCGTAGGGGTTTTCGCTGGAAACACCATATATTTT.

This chain uses TRBV10-3 with TRBJ2-5; TRBD2 is a possible D gene (6 bases). CDR3 length: 14 residues. The V gene's germline CDR1 is ENHRY and CDR2 SYGVKD. Trimming pared 4 bases from V and 5 bases from J, leaving 14 bases between. Here the CDR3 DNA reads TGTGCCATCAGTGCCGGGCGAGGAGGGGAGACCCAGTACTTC. Its protein is CAISAGRGGETQYF.

This chain uses TRBV5-5 with TRBJ2-2, with unresolved D. Trimming took 0 bases from V and 4 from J, leaving 7 bases between them. The CDR3 covers 14 residues. From germline, CDR1 is SGHKS and CDR2 YYEKEE (reference sequence). The chain's CDR3 is CASSLAAVTGELFF. The DNA of the CDR3 is TGTGCCAGCAGCTTGGCAGCAGTCACCGGGGAGCTGTTTTTT.

This chain uses TRBV6-5 with TRBJ1-2; 7 nucleotides match TRBD1. Trimming at V came to 4 bases and at J to 8 bases, leaving 10 bases not matched to a gene. The length of the CDR3 is 14 residues. Germline assignment: CDR1 MNHEY and CDR2 SVGAGI. CDR3 region: CASSSRDSSGGYTF. The CDR3 region has the DNA TGTGCCAGCAGTTCGAGGGACAGCTCAGGGGGCTACACCTTC.

The rearrangement joins TRBV14 to TRBJ1-2; tentative D call: TRBD1 (5 bases). This CDR3 has 15 residues. The ends were cut back, 0 bases at V and 5 bases at J, with 13 bases in the middle. CDR1 is SGHDN, CDR2 FVKESK, per germline. DNA for the CDR3: TGTGCCAGCAGCCAAGAAAGCAGGGTAGATTATGGCTACACCTTC. It is translated as CASSQESRVDYGYTF.

This chain links TRBV7-9 with TRBJ2-7; perhaps TRBD2 as D (5 bases). V was cut by 1 base and J by 6 bases, with 19 bases left in between. Germline V lookup: CDR1 SEHNR, CDR2 FQNEAQ (reference sequence). The CDR3 runs to 16 residues. In nucleotides, the CDR3 is TGTGCCAGCAGCTTAGGGGCTTCTGGGAGAGAGGGCGAGCAGTACTTC. It encodes CASSLGASGREGEQYF.

The genes are TRBV27 and TRBJ2-5; TRBD2 aligns across 13 bases. The CDR3 is made up of 16 amino acids. CDR1 is MNHEY and CDR2 is SMNVEV in the germline V gene (reference sequence). With 4 bases clipped from V and 2 bases from J, the junction kept 4 bases outside the gene matches. The CDR3 region is CASSSPTSGRQETQYF. The CDR3 coding sequence is TGTGCCAGCAGTTCCCCGACTAGCGGGAGGCAAGAGACCCAGTACTTC.

The chain couples TRBV18 to TRBJ1-1; D may be TRBD1 (6 bases). V shed 3 bases and J shed 6 bases, with 14 bases lying between them. The CDR3 extends over 14 amino acids. Per the germline V gene, CDR1 is KGHSH and CDR2 is LQKENI. The chain's CDR3 is CASSPGQRGAEAFF. In DNA form, the CDR3 reads TGTGCCAGCTCACCCGGACAGCGCGGCGCTGAAGCTTTCTTT.

The count of this clone is one. The V gene is TRBV28, the J gene TRBJ2-4; 9 nucleotides align to TRBD1. CDR1 MDHEN and CDR2 SYDVKM come from the germline V gene. This CDR3 spans 15 amino acids. V lost 6 bases and J lost 6; bases outside the gene matches: 9. CDR3 amino acids: CASSSSAGQGNIQYF. The DNA for the CDR3 is TGTGCCAGCAGCTCTTCCGCGGGACAGGGAAACATTCAGTACTTC.

The chain carries TRBV10-1 and TRBJ2-1; no definite D call. The CDR3 is 14 amino acids. V dropped 4 bases and J dropped 9 bases, with 16 bases sitting between them. Germline CDR1 reads WNHNN; CDR2 reads SYGVQD (reference sequence). The CDR3 protein is CASSVSTGDTEQFF. The CDR3, as DNA: TGCGCCAGCAGTGTGTCGACTGGGGATACTGAGCAGTTCTTC.

V gene TRBV11-2 combines with J gene TRBJ1-6, with D perhaps TRBD1 (5 bases). Deletions cut 1 base from V and 3 bases from J, with 13 bases between. The CDR3 has 17 residues. Germline V gene lookup returns CDR1 SGHAT and CDR2 FQNNGV. CDR3 loop: CASSLGVGGVYNSPLHF. CDR3 in DNA: TGTGCCAGCAGCTTAGGAGTCGGAGGGGTCTATAATTCACCCCTCCACTTT.

The chain carries TRBV9 and TRBJ2-7; 7 bases line up with TRBD1. This CDR3 is built from 14 residues. V lost 0 bases and J lost 5; bases outside the gene matches: 5. CDR1 and CDR2 (germline): SGDLS, YYNGEE. CDR3 DNA: TGTGCCAGCAGCGTAGGACAGGGCGTCGACGAGCAGTACTTC. This encodes CASSVGQGVDEQYF.

The V call is TRBV5-1, the J call TRBJ2-5; the D call may be TRBD1 or TRBD2 (6 bases each). Between the trimmed V and J ends, which lost 3 bases and 3 bases, there was a span of 12 bases. The germline CDR1 and CDR2 sequences are SGHRS and YFSETQ. The CDR3 length is 14 residues. The CDR3 DNA reads as TGCGCCAGCAGCTCCGGGGGCGGGGAAGAGACCCAGTACTTC. Encoded protein: CASSSGGGEETQYF.